Ten or more counts support the clone carrying this T cell receptor beta chain. As yet, its antigen is unknown. The second PCR ran 7 to 11 cycles with a sample-barcoded 5' primer and J-beta primers. TCRdb re-called the 5' RACE reads through MiXCR, storing one row per CDR3 protein. The sample has around 1,500,000 distinct CDR3 sequences, roughly 27% seen once. The CDR3 runs to 12 residues. Per the germline V gene, CDR1 is MNHEY and CDR2 is SMNVEV (reference sequence). V dropped 6 bases and J dropped 6 bases, with 6 bases sitting between them. This entry comes from a study of blood T cells in healthy people across ages. Notes on the study in general: Higher diversity and more naive CD4+ cells were features of long-lived donors, compared to aged donors. A roughly linear fall in TCR beta diversity per million T cells was seen with increasing age.

Samples each had at least 5 micrograms of total RNA extracted. The TCR comes from a woman in her 30s in good health. The sample consisted of blood. The chain couples TRBV27 to TRBJ1-6; D perhaps matches TRBD1 (5 bases). CDR3 amino acids: CASRGGNSPLHF. In nucleotides, the CDR3 is TGTGCCAGCAGGGGGGGTAATTCACCCCTCCACTTT.